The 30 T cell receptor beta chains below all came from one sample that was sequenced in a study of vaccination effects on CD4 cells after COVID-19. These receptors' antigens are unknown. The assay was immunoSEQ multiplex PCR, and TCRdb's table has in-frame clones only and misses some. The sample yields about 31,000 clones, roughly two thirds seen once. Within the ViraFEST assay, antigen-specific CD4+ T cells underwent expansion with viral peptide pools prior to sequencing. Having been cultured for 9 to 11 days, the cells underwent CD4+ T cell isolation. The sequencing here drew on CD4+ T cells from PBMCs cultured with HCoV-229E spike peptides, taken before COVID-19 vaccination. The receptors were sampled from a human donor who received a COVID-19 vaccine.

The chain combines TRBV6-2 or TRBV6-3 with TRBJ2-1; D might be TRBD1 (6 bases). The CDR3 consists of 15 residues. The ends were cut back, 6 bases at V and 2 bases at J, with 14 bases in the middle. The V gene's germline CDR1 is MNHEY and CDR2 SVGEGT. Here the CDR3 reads CASSSEQGTYNEQFF. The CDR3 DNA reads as TGTGCCAGCAGCTCAGAACAGGGCACCTACAATGAGCAGTTCTTC.

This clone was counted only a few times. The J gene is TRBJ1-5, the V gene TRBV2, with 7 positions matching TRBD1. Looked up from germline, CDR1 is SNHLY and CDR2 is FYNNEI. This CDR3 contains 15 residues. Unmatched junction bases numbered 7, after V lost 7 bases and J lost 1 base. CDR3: CASTREGASNQPQHF. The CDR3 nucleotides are TGTGCCAGCACAAGGGAGGGGGCGAGCAATCAGCCCCAGCATTTT. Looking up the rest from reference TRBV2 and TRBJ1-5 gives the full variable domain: EPEVTQTPSHQVTQMGQEVILRCVPISNHLYFYWYRQILGQKVEFLVSFYNNEISEKSEIFDDQFSVERPDGSNFTLKIRSTKLEDSAMYFCASTREGASNQPQHFGDGTRLSIL.

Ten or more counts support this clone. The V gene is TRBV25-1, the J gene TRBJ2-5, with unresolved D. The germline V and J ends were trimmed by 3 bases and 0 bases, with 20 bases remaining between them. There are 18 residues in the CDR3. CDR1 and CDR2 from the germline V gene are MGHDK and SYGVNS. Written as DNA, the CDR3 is TGTGCCAGCAGTGATCGGTTATCTCCACAGATACACCAAGAGACCCAGTACTTC. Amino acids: CASSDRLSPQIHQETQYF.

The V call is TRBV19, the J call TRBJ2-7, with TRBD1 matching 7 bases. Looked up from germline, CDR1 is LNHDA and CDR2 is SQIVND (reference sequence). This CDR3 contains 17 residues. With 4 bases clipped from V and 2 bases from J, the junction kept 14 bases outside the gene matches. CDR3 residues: CASSTARGQTPPYEQYF. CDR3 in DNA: TGTGCCAGTAGTACCGCAAGGGGACAGACCCCACCCTACGAGCAGTACTTC.

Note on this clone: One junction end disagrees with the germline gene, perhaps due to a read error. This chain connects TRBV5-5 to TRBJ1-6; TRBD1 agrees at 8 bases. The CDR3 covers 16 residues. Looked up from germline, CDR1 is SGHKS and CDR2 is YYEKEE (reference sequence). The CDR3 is CATSLLPGQVNSPLHF. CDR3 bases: TGTGCCACCAGCTTATTACCGGGACAGGTGAATTCACCCCTCCACTTT.

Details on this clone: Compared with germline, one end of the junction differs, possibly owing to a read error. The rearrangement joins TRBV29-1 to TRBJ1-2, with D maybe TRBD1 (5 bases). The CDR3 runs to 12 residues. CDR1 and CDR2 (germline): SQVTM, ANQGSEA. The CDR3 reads CSVEGTTHGYTF. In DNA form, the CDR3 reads TGCAGCGTGGAAGGGACGACACATGGCTACACCTTC.

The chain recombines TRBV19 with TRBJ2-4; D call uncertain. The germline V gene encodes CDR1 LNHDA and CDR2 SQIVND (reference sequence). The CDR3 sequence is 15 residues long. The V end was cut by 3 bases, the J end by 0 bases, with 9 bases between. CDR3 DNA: TGTGCCAGTAGTATGCCATTACTAGCCAAAAACATTCAGTACTTC. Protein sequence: CASSMPLLAKNIQYF.

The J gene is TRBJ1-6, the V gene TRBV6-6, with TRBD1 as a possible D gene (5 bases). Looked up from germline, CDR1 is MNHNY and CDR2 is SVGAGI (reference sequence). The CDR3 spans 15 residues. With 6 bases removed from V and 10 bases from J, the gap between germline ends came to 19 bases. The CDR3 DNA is TGTGCCAGCAGCTCGACCGGCAGGGAGGGGTCACCCCTCCACTTT. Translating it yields CASSSTGREGSPLHF.

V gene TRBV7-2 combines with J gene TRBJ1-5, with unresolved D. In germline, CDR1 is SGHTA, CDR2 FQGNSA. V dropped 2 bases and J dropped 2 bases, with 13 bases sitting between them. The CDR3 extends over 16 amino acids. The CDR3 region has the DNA TGTGCCAGCAGCTTAAGGAGAGGGATAGGCAATCAGCCCCAGCATTTT. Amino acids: CASSLRRGIGNQPQHF.

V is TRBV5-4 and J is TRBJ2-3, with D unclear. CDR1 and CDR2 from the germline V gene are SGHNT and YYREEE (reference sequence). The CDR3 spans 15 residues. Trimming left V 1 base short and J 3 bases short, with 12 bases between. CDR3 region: CASSLKSGWTDTQYF. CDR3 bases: TGTGCCAGCAGCTTGAAGTCCGGCTGGACAGATACGCAGTATTTT.

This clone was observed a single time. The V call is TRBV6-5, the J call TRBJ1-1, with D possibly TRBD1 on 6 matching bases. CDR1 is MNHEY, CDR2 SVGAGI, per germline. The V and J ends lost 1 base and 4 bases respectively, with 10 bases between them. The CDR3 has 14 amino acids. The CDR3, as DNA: TGTGCCAGCAGTTACTTGGGGGCTAGCACTGAAGCTTTCTTT. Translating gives CASSYLGASTEAFF.

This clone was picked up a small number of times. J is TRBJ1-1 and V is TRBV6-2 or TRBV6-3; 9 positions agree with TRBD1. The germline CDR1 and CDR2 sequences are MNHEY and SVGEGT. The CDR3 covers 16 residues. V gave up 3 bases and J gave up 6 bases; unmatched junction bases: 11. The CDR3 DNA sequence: TGTGCCAGCAGTTATAGAACCGGGACAGGGAGGCCTGAAGCTTTCTTT. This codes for CASSYRTGTGRPEAFF.

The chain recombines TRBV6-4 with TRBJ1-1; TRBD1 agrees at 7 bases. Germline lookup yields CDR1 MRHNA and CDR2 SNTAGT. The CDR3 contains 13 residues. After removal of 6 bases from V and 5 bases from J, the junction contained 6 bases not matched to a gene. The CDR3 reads CASSNKQGTEAFF. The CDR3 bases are TGTGCCAGCAGCAATAAACAGGGGACTGAAGCTTTCTTT.

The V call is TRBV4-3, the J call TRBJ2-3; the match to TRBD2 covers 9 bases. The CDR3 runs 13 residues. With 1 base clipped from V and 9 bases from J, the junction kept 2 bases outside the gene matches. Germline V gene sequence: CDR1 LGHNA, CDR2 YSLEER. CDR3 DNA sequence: TGCGCCAGCAGCCAAGGGCTAGCGGGGACGCAGTATTTT. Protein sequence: CASSQGLAGTQYF.

The DNA for the CDR3 is TGTGCCAGCAGTTACTCTACCCGGCAGCCCCAGCATTTT. This gives the protein CASSYSTRQPQHF. The chain is built from TRBV6-5 and TRBJ1-5; no reliable D call. Germline V gives CDR1 MNHEY, CDR2 SVGAGI. The CDR3 totals 13 residues. V dropped 0 bases and J dropped 7 bases, with 7 bases sitting between them.

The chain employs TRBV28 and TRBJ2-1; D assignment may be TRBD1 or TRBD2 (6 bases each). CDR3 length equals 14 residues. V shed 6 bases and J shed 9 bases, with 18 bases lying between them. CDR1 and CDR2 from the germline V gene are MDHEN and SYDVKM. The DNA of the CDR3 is TGTGCCAGCAGCCGAAACCTACAGGGAGGTGAGCAGTTCTTC. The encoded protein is CASSRNLQGGEQFF. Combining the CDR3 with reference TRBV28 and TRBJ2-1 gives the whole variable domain DVKVTQSSRYLVKRTGEKVFLECVQDMDHENMFWYRQDPGLGLRLIYFSYDVKMKEKGDIPEGYSVSREKKERFSLILESASTNQTSMYLCASSRNLQGGEQFFGPGTRLTVL.

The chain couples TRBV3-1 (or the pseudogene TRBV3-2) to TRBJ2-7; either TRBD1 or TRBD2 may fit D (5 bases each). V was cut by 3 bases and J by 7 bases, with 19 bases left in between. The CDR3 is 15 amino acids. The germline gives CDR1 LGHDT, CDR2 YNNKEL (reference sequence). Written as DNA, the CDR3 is TGTGCCAGCAGCCAGGGGCTAGCCCAGTCGGGGGAGCAGTACTTC. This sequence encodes CASSQGLAQSGEQYF.

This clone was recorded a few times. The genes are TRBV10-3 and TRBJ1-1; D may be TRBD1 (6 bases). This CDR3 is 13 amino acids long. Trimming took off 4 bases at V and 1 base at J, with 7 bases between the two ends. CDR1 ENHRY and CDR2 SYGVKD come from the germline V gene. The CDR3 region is CAISGTANTEAFF. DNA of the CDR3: TGTGCCATCAGTGGGACAGCGAACACTGAAGCTTTCTTT.

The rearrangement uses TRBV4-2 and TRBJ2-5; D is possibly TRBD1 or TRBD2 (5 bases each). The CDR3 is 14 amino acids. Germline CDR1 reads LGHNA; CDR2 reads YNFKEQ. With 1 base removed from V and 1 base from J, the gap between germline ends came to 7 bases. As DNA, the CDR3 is TGTGCCAGCAGCCAAGGGGGACCCCAAGAGACCCAGTACTTC. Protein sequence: CASSQGGPQETQYF.

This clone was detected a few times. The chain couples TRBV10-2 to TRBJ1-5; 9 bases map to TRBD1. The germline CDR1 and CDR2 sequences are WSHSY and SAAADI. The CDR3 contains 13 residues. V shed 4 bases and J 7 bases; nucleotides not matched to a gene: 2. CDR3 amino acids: CASSGDRAQPQHF. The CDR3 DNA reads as TGCGCCAGCAGTGGGGACAGGGCGCAGCCCCAGCATTTT.

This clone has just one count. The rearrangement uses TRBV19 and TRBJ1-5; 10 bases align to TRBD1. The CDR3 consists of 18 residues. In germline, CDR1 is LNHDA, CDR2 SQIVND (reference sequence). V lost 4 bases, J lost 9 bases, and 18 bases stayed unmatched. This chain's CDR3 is CASSTRLDRGGLPWPQHF. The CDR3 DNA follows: TGTGCCAGTAGTACCCGTCTGGACAGGGGGGGGTTGCCATGGCCCCAGCATTTT.

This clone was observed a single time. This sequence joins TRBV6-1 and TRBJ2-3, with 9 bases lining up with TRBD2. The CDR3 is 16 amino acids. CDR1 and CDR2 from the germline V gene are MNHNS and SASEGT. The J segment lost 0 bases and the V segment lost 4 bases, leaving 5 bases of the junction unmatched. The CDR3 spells CASSALAGSSTDTQYF. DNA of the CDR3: TGTGCCAGCAGTGCTCTAGCGGGGTCTAGCACAGATACGCAGTATTTT.

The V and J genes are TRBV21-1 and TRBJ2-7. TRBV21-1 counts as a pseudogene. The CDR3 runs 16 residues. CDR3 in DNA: TGTGCCAGCAGCCTAAACTTCCGGGGCCCGGGCTACGAGCAGTACTTC. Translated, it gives CASSLNFRGPGYEQYF.

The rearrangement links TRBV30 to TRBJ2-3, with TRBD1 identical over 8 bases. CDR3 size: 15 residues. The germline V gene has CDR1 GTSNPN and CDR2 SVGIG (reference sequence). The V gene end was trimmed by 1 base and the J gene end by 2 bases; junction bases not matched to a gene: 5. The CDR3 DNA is TGTGCCTGGAGTGGAAGGACAGGGATCACAGATACGCAGTATTTT. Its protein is CAWSGRTGITDTQYF.

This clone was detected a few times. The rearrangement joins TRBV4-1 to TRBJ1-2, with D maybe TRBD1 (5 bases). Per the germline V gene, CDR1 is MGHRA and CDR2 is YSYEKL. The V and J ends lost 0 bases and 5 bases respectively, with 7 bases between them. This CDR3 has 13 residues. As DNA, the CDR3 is TGCGCCAGCAGCCAAGATGGGGGATATGGCTACACCTTC. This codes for CASSQDGGYGYTF.

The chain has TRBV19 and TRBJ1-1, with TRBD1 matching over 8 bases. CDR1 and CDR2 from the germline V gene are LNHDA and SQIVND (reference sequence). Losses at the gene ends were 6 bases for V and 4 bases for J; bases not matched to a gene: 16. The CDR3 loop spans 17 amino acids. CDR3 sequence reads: CASSSSRTGRESTEAFF. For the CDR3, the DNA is TGTGCCAGTAGCTCTTCCCGGACAGGGAGGGAGAGCACTGAAGCTTTCTTT.

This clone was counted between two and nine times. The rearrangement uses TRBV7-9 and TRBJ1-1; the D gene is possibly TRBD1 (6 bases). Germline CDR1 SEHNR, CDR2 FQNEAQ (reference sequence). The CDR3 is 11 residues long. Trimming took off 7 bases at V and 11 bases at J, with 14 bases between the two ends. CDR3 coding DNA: TGTGCCAGCAACACCAGGGGTGAGGCTTTCTTT. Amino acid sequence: CASNTRGEAFF.

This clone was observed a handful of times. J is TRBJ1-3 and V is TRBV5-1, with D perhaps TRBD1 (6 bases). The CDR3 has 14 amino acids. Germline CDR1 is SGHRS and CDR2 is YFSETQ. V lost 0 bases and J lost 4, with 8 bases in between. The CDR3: CASSLEQGGNTIYF. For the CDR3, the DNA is TGCGCCAGCAGCTTGGAGCAGGGGGGAAACACCATATATTTT.

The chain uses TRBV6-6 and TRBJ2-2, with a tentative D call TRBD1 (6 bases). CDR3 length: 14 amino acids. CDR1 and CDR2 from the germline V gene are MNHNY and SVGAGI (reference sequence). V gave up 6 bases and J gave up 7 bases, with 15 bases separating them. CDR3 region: CASSASTGYGELFF. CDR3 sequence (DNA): TGTGCCAGCAGCGCGTCGACAGGATACGGGGAGCTGTTTTTT.

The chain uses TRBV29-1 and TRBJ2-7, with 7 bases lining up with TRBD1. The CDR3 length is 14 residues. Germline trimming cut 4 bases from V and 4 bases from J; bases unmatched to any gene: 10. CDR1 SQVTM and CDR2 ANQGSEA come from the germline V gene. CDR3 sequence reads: CSVARDRRSYEQYF. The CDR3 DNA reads TGCAGCGTTGCAAGGGACAGAAGGTCGTACGAGCAGTACTTC.